Described below is a single TCR beta chain sequence and its context. No antigen is known for it. TCRdb keeps only in-frame clones here, not all; method: immunoSEQ multiplex PCR. Found here are hundreds of clones, roughly 88% of them singletons; the top ten hold 3% to 4%. The sample originates from a study of chemoradiotherapy in HPV16-positive cancers. Study-level information: Candidate HPV-specific clones and shared TCR motifs came from a couple of HPV16-positive patients. The study's findings and limits: Candidate HPV-specific clones and E7-related TCR motifs grew in tumor during treatment. Functional assays defining HPV-specific T cells used only a couple of HPV16-positive patients.

Looked up from germline, CDR1 is SGHVS and CDR2 is FQNEAQ. V lost 7 bases and J 6 bases, leaving 24 bases between the germline ends. The CDR3 spans 17 residues. This rearrangement joins TRBV7-8 to TRBJ2-2, with D possibly matching TRBD1 (6 bases). Sequenced material: tumor tissue, taken from a patient who underwent chemoradiotherapy. This clonotype was obtained from a human donor with HPV-associated anogenital cancer. CDR3 in DNA: TGTGCCAGCACCAATGTTATCAGCTTGGGGGCCGCCGGGGAGCTGTTTTTT. The encoded protein is CASTNVISLGAAGELFF. Supplemented by reference TRBV7-8 and TRBJ2-2, the full variable domain reads GAGVSQSPRYKVAKRGQDVALRCDPISGHVSLFWYQQALGQGPEFLTYFQNEAQLDKSGLPSDRFFAERPEGSVSTLKIQRTQQEDSAVYLCASTNVISLGAAGELFFGEGSRLTVL.